One sample yielded the 19 T cell receptor beta chains listed below, sequenced in a study of T cells and copy number aberrations in small-cell lung cancer (dated by TCRdb to about 2021). The library relied on the immunoSEQ multiplex PCR assay. TCRdb took this table from immuneACCESS and kept in-frame rearrangements with V and J called. Such tables lack part of the clones; where checked against another copy, unresolved V genes explain under half of the gap, and the rest is unexplained. The sample records about 9,600 clones, nearly 80% of which are singletons. Jointly, the top ten make up under 35% of the sample. Sequencing was performed on normal tissue next to the tumor. The origin of the receptors is a man in his sixties with small cell lung cancer.

This chain links TRBV5-6 with TRBJ1-2; D not resolved. The CDR3 sequence is 14 residues long. Trimming removed 1 base at V and 8 bases at J, with 15 bases between. Germline V CDR1 and CDR2: SGHDT, YYEEEE. DNA for the CDR3: TGTGCCAGCAGCTTGAGTGGCCAAAGTCTGGGCTACACCTTC. Its translation: CASSLSGQSLGYTF.

The sample holds a few counts of this clone. This chain uses TRBV29-1 with TRBJ1-4, with 8 bases lining up with TRBD1. Germline lookup yields CDR1 SQVTM and CDR2 ANQGSEA. CDR3 size: 13 residues. The V and J ends lost 7 bases and 2 bases, in that order; junction bases with no gene match: 3. DNA of the CDR3: TGCAGCGCGAACAGGGGGACTAATGAAAAACTGTTTTTT. Translated, it gives CSANRGTNEKLFF.

The chain links TRBV7-3 to TRBJ2-2, with a possible D match to TRBD2 (5 bases). The V and J ends lost 4 bases and 3 bases respectively, with 18 bases between them. The CDR3 extends over 17 amino acids. Looked up from germline, CDR1 is SGHTA and CDR2 is FQGTGA. The CDR3 nucleotides read TGTGCCAGCAGCTCAACCTCTAGAGGGTTAGACACCGGGGAGCTGTTTTTT. This sequence encodes CASSSTSRGLDTGELFF.

The rearrangement links TRBV18 to TRBJ2-1; D ambiguous. CDR1 and CDR2 from the germline V gene are KGHSH and LQKENI. The CDR3 is 13 amino acids. V dropped 8 bases and J dropped 1 base, with 9 bases sitting between them. CDR3 protein: CASARVSYNEQFF. In DNA form, the CDR3 reads TGTGCCAGCGCACGGGTTTCCTACAATGAGCAGTTCTTC.

DNA for the CDR3: TGTGCCAGCATCGACAGGGAGGCTCAGCCCCAGCATTTT. Translation gives CASIDREAQPQHF. The genes are TRBV6-1 and TRBJ1-5; 7 bases line up with TRBD1. CDR3 size: 13 residues. Unmatched junction bases numbered 6, after V lost 7 bases and J lost 6 bases. Per germline, CDR1 MNHNS and CDR2 SASEGT.

The chain has TRBV9 and TRBJ1-4; weak D call: TRBD1 (5 bases). This CDR3 is built from 15 residues. Germline lookup yields CDR1 SGDLS and CDR2 YYNGEE. V lost 4 bases and J 7 bases, leaving 17 bases between the germline ends. The CDR3 region is CASSPGEGWAEKLFF. The CDR3 DNA reads TGTGCCAGCAGCCCAGGTGAGGGGTGGGCTGAAAAACTGTTTTTT.

This clone was picked up a small number of times. The CDR3 DNA is TGTGCCACCAGCAGACGATCCCTAGCAAATGAGCAGTTCTTC. Protein product: CATSRRSLANEQFF. J is TRBJ2-1 and V is TRBV15; tentative D call: TRBD2 (5 bases). The V gene's germline CDR1 is LNHNV and CDR2 YYDKDF (reference sequence). CDR3 length: 14 amino acids. V was cut by 2 bases and J by 7 bases, with 12 bases left in between.

Turning to this clone: The same CDR3 is also encoded by other DNA sequences in this sample. CDR3 amino acids: CSAPRLDEQYF. The CDR3 nucleotides are TGCAGTGCTCCTCGGTTGGACGAGCAGTACTTC. The chain couples TRBV20-1 to TRBJ2-7; D gene ambiguous. The V gene's germline CDR1 is DFQATT and CDR2 SNEGSKA (reference sequence). The CDR3 has 11 amino acids. Trimming cost V 5 bases and J 5 bases, with 10 bases left between them.

The V gene is TRBV5-1, the J gene TRBJ2-3; 10 nucleotides agree with TRBD2. V lost 1 base and J lost 5; bases outside the gene matches: 1. The CDR3 runs to 14 residues. CDR1 and CDR2 from the germline V gene are SGHRS and YFSETQ. DNA for the CDR3: TGCGCCAGCAGCTTGACTAGCGGGAAAGATACGCAGTATTTT. The encoded protein is CASSLTSGKDTQYF.

This clone was detected a few times. The chain uses TRBV18 and TRBJ1-1; no clear D gene. Germline V gene lookup returns CDR1 KGHSH and CDR2 LQKENI. This CDR3 has 13 residues. The V end was cut by 3 bases, the J end by 3 bases, with 8 bases between. The CDR3: CASSPNRDTEAFF. CDR3 coding DNA: TGTGCCAGCTCACCGAACCGGGACACTGAAGCTTTCTTT.

V and J are TRBV11-3 and TRBJ2-1, with D perhaps matching TRBD2 (7 bases). The CDR3 totals 16 residues. V lost 3 bases and J lost 8, with 20 bases in between. CDR1 and CDR2 from the germline V gene are SGHNT and YENEEA. The CDR3 loop reads CASSFRGTGGGDEQFF. The CDR3 nucleotides are TGTGCCAGCAGCTTTAGGGGGACGGGGGGTGGGGATGAGCAGTTCTTC.

This clone was seen just once. The CDR3 loop reads CASSLSGQGGMNTEAFF. The CDR3, as DNA: TGTGCCAGCAGTTTATCCGGGCAGGGGGGGATGAACACTGAAGCTTTCTTT. The V gene is TRBV27, the J gene TRBJ1-1; the match to TRBD1 covers 7 bases. The ends lost 0 bases at V and 0 bases at J; junction bases unmatched: 7. This CDR3 comprises 17 residues. Germline V gene sequence: CDR1 MNHEY, CDR2 SMNVEV (reference sequence).

The rearrangement uses TRBV7-8 and TRBJ1-2; D call uncertain. The germline gives CDR1 SGHVS, CDR2 FQNEAQ. This CDR3 spans 13 amino acids. Trimming pared 3 bases from V and 0 bases from J, leaving 5 bases between. The DNA of the CDR3 is TGTGCCAGCAGCTTCGACACTAACTATGGCTACACCTTC. Its protein is CASSFDTNYGYTF.

This chain connects TRBV19 to TRBJ2-2; 8 bases are shared with TRBD1. The CDR3 sequence is 16 residues long. V shed 9 bases and J 1 base; nucleotides not matched to a gene: 10. Germline CDR1 reads LNHDA; CDR2 reads SQIVND (reference sequence). CDR3 region: CASLPPGQVNTGELFF. The CDR3 bases are TGTGCCAGCCTTCCTCCGGGACAGGTGAACACCGGGGAGCTGTTTTTT.

The rearrangement joins TRBV7-9 to TRBJ2-1; 7 bases align to TRBD2. Germline CDR1 SEHNR, CDR2 FQNEAQ (reference sequence). The CDR3 loop spans 14 amino acids. Trimming took 1 base from V and 6 from J; bases not matched to a gene: 3. The CDR3 loop reads CASSLETGGNEQFF. The CDR3 DNA reads as TGTGCCAGCAGCTTAGAAACGGGAGGCAATGAGCAGTTCTTC.

By share, this clone ranks as medium-sized. This sample includes further DNA sequences coding for the same CDR3. This chain links TRBV27 with TRBJ2-7; D remains unclear. The ends were cut back, 9 bases at V and 4 bases at J, with 10 bases in the middle. Germline CDR1 is MNHEY and CDR2 is SMNVEV (reference sequence). The CDR3 runs to 11 residues. The CDR3 bases are TGTGCCAGTCGTAAACGGTACGAGCAGTACTTC. It yields the protein CASRKRYEQYF.

This chain links TRBV28 with TRBJ1-3; no clear D. The germline V gene encodes CDR1 MDHEN and CDR2 SYDVKM. This CDR3 comprises 14 residues. V was shortened by 4 bases and J by 0 bases, with 7 bases between the two germline ends. The CDR3 is CASSSTASGNTIYF. The CDR3 bases are TGTGCCAGCAGTTCAACGGCCTCTGGAAACACCATATATTTT. Looking up the rest from reference TRBV28 and TRBJ1-3 gives the full variable domain: DVKVTQSSRYLVKRTGEKVFLECVQDMDHENMFWYRQDPGLGLRLIYFSYDVKMKEKGDIPEGYSVSREKKERFSLILESASTNQTSMYLCASSSTASGNTIYFGEGSWLTVV.

The chain employs TRBV7-6 and TRBJ1-1; no firm D call. The CDR3 is 13 amino acids. Looked up from germline, CDR1 is SGHVS and CDR2 is FNYEAQ. V lost 5 bases to trimming and J lost 1 base, with 8 bases between them. The CDR3 reads CASSPWGNTEAFF. CDR3 DNA: TGTGCCAGCAGCCCCTGGGGGAACACTGAAGCTTTCTTT.

This chain links TRBV29-1 with TRBJ2-5; 9 bases fit TRBD2. Germline V gene data show CDR1 as SQVTM and CDR2 as ANQGSEA. Losses at the gene ends were 2 bases for V and 1 base for J; bases not matched to a gene: 5. This CDR3 region has 15 residues. The CDR3 spells CSVEPAGGPQETQYF. DNA for the CDR3: TGCAGCGTTGAACCAGCGGGAGGACCCCAAGAGACCCAGTACTTC.